Sequencing of this T cell receptor (beta chain) was carried out in a study of technical replicates of blood from four donors (dated by TCRdb to the late 2010s). V is cut by 3 bases and J by 6 bases, and the space between the germline ends is 18 bases. CDR1 SEHNR and CDR2 FQNEAQ are derived from the germline V gene (reference sequence). From the cysteine up to the phenylalanine, the CDR3 has a length of 16 residues. Kept here is only the CDR3 DNA, which spans 48 bases and is read in frame from base 1. To prepare the library, the immunoSEQ multiplex PCR assay was applied. The table comes from immuneACCESS by way of TCRdb, which keeps in-frame sequences with V and J called. Part of the clones is missing from these tables; in studies checked, under half for an unresolved V gene and the rest for unknown reasons. This sample holds around 80,000 clones; approximately 93% were observed only once. Less than 0.3% of the sample is held by the ten biggest clonotypes.

Regarding this clone: It lacks a known antigen. The sample holds no much larger clone one base away, and base qualities are not on file.

The rearrangement joined TRBV7-9 to TRBJ2-1; the D segment could be TRBD1, given 6 matching bases. This TCR came from a human donor in good health. Sequenced material: T cells isolated from PBMCs. The DNA reads TGTGCCAGCAGCTTTTGGCGGACAGCCCCAACCAATGAGCAGTTCTTC. This encodes CASSFWRTAPTNEQFF.